The rows below give T cell receptor beta chains drawn from one sample of a study of T cell responses to AZD1222 COVID-19 vaccine. The assay was immunoSEQ multiplex PCR, and TCRdb's table has in-frame clones only and misses some. The sample has 150,000 to 200,000 clones, roughly 92% seen once. Material: peripheral blood, obtained on day 0 of AZD1222 vaccination. These receptors originate from an adult in good health. The CDR3 runs from the conserved cysteine through the conserved F or W. The D gene is left open where the match is weak. The size field is filled for only some rows; it gives once, few, many or a size class.

J gene: TRBJ1-1; clone size: few; V gene: TRBV28; D gene: TRBD1; CDR3 protein: CASRAPGGQTEAFF; CDR3 DNA: TGTGCCAGCAGGGCGCCAGGGGGACAAACTGAAGCTTTCTTT
J gene: TRBJ1-2; clone size: NA; V gene: TRBV7-8; D gene: NA; CDR3 protein: CASSRVRGLNGYTF; CDR3 DNA: TGTGCCAGCAGCCGTGTTCGGGGCTTAAATGGCTACACCTTC
J gene: TRBJ1-5; clone size: NA; V gene: TRBV7-2; D gene: NA; CDR3 protein: CASSPAGYQPQHF; CDR3 DNA: TGTGCCAGCAGCCCCGCAGGATACCAGCCCCAGCATTTT
J gene: TRBJ2-7; clone size: NA; V gene: TRBV7-6; D gene: NA; CDR3 protein: CASSSFAAPAYEQYF; CDR3 DNA: TGTGCCAGCAGCTCCTTCGCAGCGCCTGCCTACGAGCAGTACTTC
J gene: TRBJ2-1; clone size: NA; V gene: TRBV27; D gene: TRBD1; CDR3 protein: CASKDRLYNEQFF; CDR3 DNA: TGTGCCAGCAAGGACAGGTTATATAATGAGCAGTTCTTC
J gene: TRBJ2-1; clone size: NA; V gene: TRBV5-1; D gene: TRBD1; CDR3 protein: CASSSGQGSYNEQFF; CDR3 DNA: TGCGCCAGCAGCTCCGGACAGGGCTCCTACAATGAGCAGTTCTTC
J gene: TRBJ2-1; clone size: NA; V gene: TRBV15; D gene: NA; CDR3 protein: CATSRAGTLNNEQFF; CDR3 DNA: TGTGCCACCAGCAGAGCCGGGACACTGAACAATGAGCAGTTCTTC
J gene: TRBJ1-3; clone size: NA; V gene: TRBV15; D gene: NA; CDR3 protein: CATSRDQGIGNTIYF; CDR3 DNA: TGTGCCACCAGCAGAGATCAGGGTATCGGAAACACCATATATTTT
J gene: TRBJ2-7; clone size: NA; V gene: TRBV21-1; D gene: NA; CDR3 protein: CASLSGRACHEQYF; CDR3 DNA: TGTGCCAGCCTCAGCGGGAGGGCCTGCCACGAGCAGTACTTC
J gene: TRBJ1-1; clone size: once; V gene: TRBV5-1; D gene: NA; CDR3 protein: CASSFTGNTEAFF; CDR3 DNA: TGCGCCAGCAGCTTTACAGGGAACACTGAAGCTTTCTTT
J gene: TRBJ2-7; clone size: NA; V gene: TRBV30; D gene: TRBD2; CDR3 protein: CACSLAGVHEQYF; CDR3 DNA: TGTGCCTGCTCTCTAGCGGGAGTCCACGAGCAGTACTTC
J gene: TRBJ1-2; clone size: NA; V gene: TRBV6-5; D gene: NA; CDR3 protein: CASSSLLYGYTF; CDR3 DNA: TGTGCCAGCAGTTCCCTCCTTTATGGCTACACCTTC
J gene: TRBJ2-5; clone size: NA; V gene: TRBV30; D gene: TRBD2; CDR3 protein: CAWQRTSGSQTQYF; CDR3 DNA: TGTGCCTGGCAGAGGACTAGCGGGAGTCAGACCCAGTACTTC